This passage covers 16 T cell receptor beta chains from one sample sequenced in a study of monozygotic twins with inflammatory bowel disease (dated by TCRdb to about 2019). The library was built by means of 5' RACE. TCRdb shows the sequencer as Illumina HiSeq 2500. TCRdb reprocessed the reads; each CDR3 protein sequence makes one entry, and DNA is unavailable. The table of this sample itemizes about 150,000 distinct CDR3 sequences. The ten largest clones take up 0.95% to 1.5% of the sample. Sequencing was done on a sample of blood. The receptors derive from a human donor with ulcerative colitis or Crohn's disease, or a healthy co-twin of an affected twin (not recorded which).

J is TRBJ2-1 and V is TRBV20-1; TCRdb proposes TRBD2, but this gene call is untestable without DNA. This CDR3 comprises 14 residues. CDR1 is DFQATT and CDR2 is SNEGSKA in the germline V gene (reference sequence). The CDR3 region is CSAISGGGYNEQFF.

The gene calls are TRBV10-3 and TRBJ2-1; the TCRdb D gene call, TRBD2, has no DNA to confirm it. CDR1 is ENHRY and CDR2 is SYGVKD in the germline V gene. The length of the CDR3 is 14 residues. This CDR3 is CAISFSGRVDEQFF.

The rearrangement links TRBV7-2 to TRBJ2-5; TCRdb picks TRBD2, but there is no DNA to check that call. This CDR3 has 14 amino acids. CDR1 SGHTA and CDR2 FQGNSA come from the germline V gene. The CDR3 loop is CASSLGRASETQYF.

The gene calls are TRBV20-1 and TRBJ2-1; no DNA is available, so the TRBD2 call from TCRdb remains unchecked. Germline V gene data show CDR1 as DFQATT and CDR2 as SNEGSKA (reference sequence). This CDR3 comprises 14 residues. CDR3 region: CSARGLAGNNEQFF.

CDR3 sequence: CASSWIGGTEAFF. The chain uses TRBV7-3 and TRBJ1-1; as DNA is missing, the TRBD1 call by TCRdb cannot be tested. Germline assignment: CDR1 SGHTA and CDR2 FQGTGA. This CDR3 comprises 13 residues.

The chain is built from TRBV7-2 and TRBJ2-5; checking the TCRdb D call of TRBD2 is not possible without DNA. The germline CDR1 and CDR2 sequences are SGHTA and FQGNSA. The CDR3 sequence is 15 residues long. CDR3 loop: CASTLGLAGVETQYF.

The CDR3 loop reads CASSPGQYNSPLHF. The chain uses TRBV18 and TRBJ1-6; checking the TCRdb D call of TRBD1 is not possible without DNA. CDR1 and CDR2 from the germline V gene are KGHSH and LQKENI. CDR3 length: 14 amino acids.

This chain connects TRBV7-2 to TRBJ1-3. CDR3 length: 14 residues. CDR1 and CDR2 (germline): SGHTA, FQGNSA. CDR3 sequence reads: CASSLRGPGNTIYF.

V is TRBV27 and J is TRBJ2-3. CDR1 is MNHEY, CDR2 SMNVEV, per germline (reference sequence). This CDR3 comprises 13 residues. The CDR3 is CASSPLNTDTQYF.

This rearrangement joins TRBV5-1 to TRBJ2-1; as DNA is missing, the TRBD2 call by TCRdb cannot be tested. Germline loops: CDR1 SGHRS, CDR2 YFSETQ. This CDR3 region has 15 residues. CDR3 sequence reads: CASSSTGGFSNEQFF.

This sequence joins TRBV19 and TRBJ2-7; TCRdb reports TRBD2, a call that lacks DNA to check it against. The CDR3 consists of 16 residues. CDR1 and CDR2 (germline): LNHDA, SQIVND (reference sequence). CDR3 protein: CASSAGLAVISYEQYF.

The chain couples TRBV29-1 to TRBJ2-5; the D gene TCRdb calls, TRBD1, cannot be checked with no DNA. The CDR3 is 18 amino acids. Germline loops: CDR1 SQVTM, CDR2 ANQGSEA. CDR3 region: CSVEVPGVLASGQETQYF.

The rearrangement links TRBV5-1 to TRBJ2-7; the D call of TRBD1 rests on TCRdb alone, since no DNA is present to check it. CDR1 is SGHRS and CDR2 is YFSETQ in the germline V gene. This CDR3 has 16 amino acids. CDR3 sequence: CASSLDGRGNTYEQYF.

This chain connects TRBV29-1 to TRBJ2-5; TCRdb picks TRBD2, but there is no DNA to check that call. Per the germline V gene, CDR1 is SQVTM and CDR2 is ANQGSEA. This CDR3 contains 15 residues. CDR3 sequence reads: CSVEGTSGRGETQYF.

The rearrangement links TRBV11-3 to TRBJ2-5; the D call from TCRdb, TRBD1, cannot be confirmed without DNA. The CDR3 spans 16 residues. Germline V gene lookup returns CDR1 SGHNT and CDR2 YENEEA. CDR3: CASSLEGGVRQETQYF.

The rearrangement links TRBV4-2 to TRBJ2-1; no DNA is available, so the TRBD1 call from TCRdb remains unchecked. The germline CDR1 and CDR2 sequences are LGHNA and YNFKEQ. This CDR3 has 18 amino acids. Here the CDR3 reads CASSQEPPLASAHNEQFF.